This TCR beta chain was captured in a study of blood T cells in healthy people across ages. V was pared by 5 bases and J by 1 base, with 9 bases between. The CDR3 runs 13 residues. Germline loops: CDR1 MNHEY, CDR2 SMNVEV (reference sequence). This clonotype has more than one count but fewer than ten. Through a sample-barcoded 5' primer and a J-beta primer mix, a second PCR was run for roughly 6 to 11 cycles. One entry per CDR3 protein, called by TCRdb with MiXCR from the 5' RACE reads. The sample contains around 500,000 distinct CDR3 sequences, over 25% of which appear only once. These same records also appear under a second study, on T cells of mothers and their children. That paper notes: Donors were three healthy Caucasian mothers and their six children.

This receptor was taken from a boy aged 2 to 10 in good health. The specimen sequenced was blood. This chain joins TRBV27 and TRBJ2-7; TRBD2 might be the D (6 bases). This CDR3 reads CASSMSGSYEQYF. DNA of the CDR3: TGTGCCAGCAGTATGAGCGGGTCCTACGAGCAGTACTTC.